The next 22 T cell receptor beta chains were all read from a single sample in a study of blood T cell repertoires in COVID-19. Libraries were prepared by immunoSEQ multiplex PCR; TCRdb keeps only in-frame clonotypes and omits some of them. The sample yields 300,000 to 350,000 clones, nearly 90% seen once. The source material was peripheral blood. Receptors originate from a woman aged 40 to 49 with COVID-19, enrolled during active disease.

The rearrangement joins TRBV28 to TRBJ2-7; D perhaps matches TRBD2 (5 bases). Germline V gene data show CDR1 as MDHEN and CDR2 as SYDVKM. This CDR3 is 12 amino acids long. Trimming stripped 6 bases from V and 3 bases from J, with 9 bases between. The CDR3 loop is CASSSGIYEQYF. CDR3 nucleotides: TGTGCCAGCAGCTCGGGGATCTACGAGCAGTACTTC.

This clone was detected once. The V and J genes are TRBV7-2 and TRBJ2-3; TRBD2 agrees at 7 bases. From germline, CDR1 is SGHTA and CDR2 FQGNSA. V trimming: 5 bases; J trimming: 1 base; junction bases outside the gene matches: 12. The CDR3 spans 17 residues. This CDR3 is CASSRLAVSTGTDTQYF. The CDR3, as DNA: TGTGCCAGCAGCCGGCTAGCGGTTTCCACTGGCACAGATACGCAGTATTTT. Based on the CDR3 plus reference TRBV7-2 and TRBJ2-3, the full variable domain is GAGVSQSPSNKVTEKGKDVELRCDPISGHTALYWYRQSLGQGLEFLIYFQGNSAPDKSGLPSDRFSAERTGGSVSTLTIQRTQQEDSAVYLCASSRLAVSTGTDTQYFGPGTRLTVL.

Here the CDR3 reads CAWSLSGVSYNEQFF. In DNA form, the CDR3 reads TGTGCCTGGAGCCTAAGCGGAGTCTCCTACAATGAGCAGTTCTTC. The J gene is TRBJ2-1, the V gene TRBV30; D possibly corresponds to TRBD2 (5 bases). CDR3 length equals 15 residues. V shed 3 bases and J shed 0 bases, with 12 bases lying between them. Looked up from germline, CDR1 is GTSNPN and CDR2 is SVGIG (reference sequence).

The rearrangement links TRBV30 to TRBJ2-3, with TRBD1 identical over 9 bases. Germline CDR1 reads GTSNPN; CDR2 reads SVGIG (reference sequence). CDR3 length: 14 amino acids. Trimming took 6 bases from V and 1 from J; bases not matched to a gene: 5. The CDR3 loop is CACARDRGTDTQYF. In DNA form, the CDR3 reads TGTGCCTGTGCCCGGGACAGGGGCACAGATACGCAGTATTTT.

This rearrangement joins TRBV7-9 to TRBJ1-4, with unresolved D. Germline values: CDR1 SEHNR, CDR2 FQNEAQ (reference sequence). With 9 bases removed from V and 0 bases from J, the gap between germline ends came to 11 bases. This CDR3 has 14 residues. For the CDR3, the DNA is TGTGCCAGTCAACCGACTGCAACTAATGAAAAACTGTTTTTT. This translates into CASQPTATNEKLFF.

This chain links TRBV7-2 with TRBJ2-1, with 9 positions matching TRBD1. V shed 4 bases and J 4 bases; nucleotides not matched to a gene: 5. Germline V gene lookup returns CDR1 SGHTA and CDR2 FQGNSA. The CDR3 spans 15 residues. CDR3 in DNA: TGTGCCAGCAGCTACCGGGACAGGGAGTACAATGAGCAGTTCTTC. This gives the protein CASSYRDREYNEQFF.

The chain couples TRBV4-3 to TRBJ2-7, with D perhaps matching TRBD2 (5 bases). This CDR3 has 14 residues. CDR1 LGHNA and CDR2 YSLEER come from the germline V gene. Between the trimmed V and J ends, which lost 6 bases and 2 bases, there was a span of 14 bases. The CDR3 reads CASSPSTRTYEQYF. The CDR3 DNA follows: TGCGCCAGCAGTCCCAGTACTAGAACCTACGAGCAGTACTTC.

The chain joins TRBV9 to TRBJ1-6, with 10 nucleotides matching TRBD1. Looked up from germline, CDR1 is SGDLS and CDR2 is YYNGEE. The CDR3 sequence is 14 residues long. V was clipped by 3 bases and J by 7 bases; unmatched bases: 1. CDR3 sequence (DNA): TGTGCCAGCAGCGGGGGACAGGGGAATTCACCCCTCCACTTT. Amino acid sequence: CASSGGQGNSPLHF.

The V and J genes are TRBV14 and TRBJ2-7; D ambiguous. From germline, CDR1 is SGHDN and CDR2 FVKESK. V dropped 1 base and J dropped 6 bases, with 10 bases sitting between them. This CDR3 is 13 amino acids long. CDR3 bases: TGTGCCAGCAGCCAAGTCGCAGGTGGCGAGCAGTACTTC. Translation gives CASSQVAGGEQYF. Supplemented by reference TRBV14 and TRBJ2-7, the full variable domain reads EAGVTQFPSHSVIEKGQTVTLRCDPISGHDNLYWYRRVMGKEIKFLLHFVKESKQDESGMPNNRFLAERTGGTYSTLKVQPAELEDSGVYFCASSQVAGGEQYFGPGTRLTVT.

The rearrangement links TRBV6-2 or TRBV6-3 to TRBJ2-3; TRBD2 agrees at 10 bases. This CDR3 is 15 amino acids long. V was pared by 4 bases and J by 4 bases, with 5 bases of the junction left unmatched. CDR1 and CDR2 from the germline V gene are MNHEY and SVGEGT. This CDR3 reads CASSWSGGAADTQYF. The DNA for the CDR3 is TGTGCCAGCAGTTGGAGCGGGGGGGCCGCAGATACGCAGTATTTT.

This clone was seen once. The V gene is TRBV6-2 or TRBV6-3, the J gene TRBJ1-6, with 7 bases that match TRBD1. With 3 bases clipped from V and 7 bases from J, the junction kept 9 bases outside the gene matches. Germline CDR1 and CDR2: MNHEY and SVGEGT. The CDR3 runs to 16 residues. CDR3 loop: CASSYPLRDRNSPLHF. The CDR3 nucleotides read TGTGCCAGCAGTTATCCTCTCCGGGACAGAAATTCACCCCTCCACTTT.

This rearrangement joins TRBV5-6 to TRBJ1-4; 7 positions match TRBD1. This CDR3 has 13 residues. V was pared by 4 bases and J by 8 bases, with 5 bases of the junction left unmatched. Looked up from germline, CDR1 is SGHDT and CDR2 is YYEEEE. DNA for the CDR3: TGTGCCAGCAGCCCCTACAGGGGAGAAAAACTGTTTTTT. Translating gives CASSPYRGEKLFF.

This sequence joins TRBV12-3 or TRBV12-4 and TRBJ1-2, with D tentatively TRBD1 (5 bases). V was clipped by 5 bases and J by 2 bases, with 9 bases between them. The CDR3 is 13 amino acids. The CDR3 bases are TGTGCCAGCAGTGCGGGGACGAACTATGGCTACACCTTC. Translating gives CASSAGTNYGYTF.

The CDR3 sequence is CASSSSTTEAFF. The CDR3 nucleotides read TGTGCCAGCAGTTCCTCTACCACTGAAGCTTTCTTT. The chain couples TRBV28 to TRBJ1-1; D unclear. V was clipped by 4 bases and J by 4 bases, with 7 bases between them. The CDR3 extends over 12 amino acids. CDR1 MDHEN and CDR2 SYDVKM come from the germline V gene.

This chain joins TRBV7-2 and TRBJ1-3; D remains unclear. Per the germline V gene, CDR1 is SGHTA and CDR2 is FQGNSA. With 5 bases removed from V and 4 bases from J, the gap between germline ends came to 12 bases. The CDR3 covers 14 residues. The CDR3 nucleotides read TGTGCCAGCAGCCTTCGGTCCCTGGGAAACACCATATATTTT. Translated, it gives CASSLRSLGNTIYF.

The chain recombines TRBV30 with TRBJ2-1; tentative D call: TRBD1 (6 bases). V gave up 2 bases and J gave up 3 bases, with 14 bases separating them. This CDR3 region has 15 residues. Germline-derived CDR1 and CDR2 are GTSNPN and SVGIG (reference sequence). CDR3 amino acids: CAWSPPGDHYNEQFF. In DNA, the CDR3 is TGTGCCTGGAGTCCCCCAGGGGATCACTACAATGAGCAGTTCTTC. The full variable domain, completed using reference TRBV30 and TRBJ2-1, is SQTIHQWPATLVQPVGSPLSLECTVEGTSNPNLYWYRQAAGRGLQLLFYSVGIGQISSEVPQNLSASRPQDRQFILSSKKLLLSDSGFYLCAWSPPGDHYNEQFFGPGTRLTVL.

V is TRBV3-1 (or the pseudogene TRBV3-2) and J is TRBJ1-1; D not certain. Trimming shortened V by 2 bases and J by 1 base, and 8 bases separated the two germline ends. The germline gives CDR1 LGHDT, CDR2 YNNKEL (reference sequence). The CDR3 runs to 14 residues. The CDR3 spells CASSQRTANTEAFF. For the CDR3, the DNA is TGTGCCAGCAGCCAACGTACAGCGAACACTGAAGCTTTCTTT.

The chain carries TRBV5-1 and TRBJ2-3, with 10 positions matching TRBD2. CDR1 is SGHRS, CDR2 YFSETQ, per germline. V trimming: 6 bases; J trimming: 0 bases; junction bases outside the gene matches: 19. The CDR3 runs to 20 residues. The CDR3, as DNA: TGCGCCAGCAAGGGACGCTTCAGCGGGGGGGTTTGGTATAGCACAGATACGCAGTATTTT. It encodes CASKGRFSGGVWYSTDTQYF.

The sample holds one count of this clone. The chain has TRBV5-1 and TRBJ2-1, with 10 bases aligning to TRBD1. V was pared by 2 bases and J by 7 bases, with 9 bases of the junction left unmatched. The CDR3 is made up of 16 amino acids. Germline CDR1 SGHRS, CDR2 YFSETQ. The CDR3 coding sequence is TGCGCCAGCAGCTTACGTTTTGGACAGGGGGGGAATGAGCAGTTCTTC. Its protein product is CASSLRFGQGGNEQFF. The whole variable domain, filled in from reference TRBV5-1 and TRBJ2-1, reads KAGVTQTPRYLIKTRGQQVTLSCSPISGHRSVSWYQQTPGQGLQFLFEYFSETQRNKGNFPGRFSGRQFSNSRSEMNVSTLELGDSALYLCASSLRFGQGGNEQFFGPGTRLTVL.

The chain is built from TRBV20-1 and TRBJ2-7, with a weak D call TRBD2 (7 bases). Germline V gives CDR1 DFQATT, CDR2 SNEGSKA (reference sequence). The CDR3 contains 14 residues. Deletions cut 3 bases from V and 2 bases from J, with 14 bases between. CDR3 coding DNA: TGCAGTGCTAGTTGGGGGGGCAGGGCCTACGAGCAGTACTTC. It codes for CSASWGGRAYEQYF.

This chain joins TRBV30 and TRBJ2-3; a possible D gene is TRBD2 (5 bases). The CDR3 consists of 14 residues. Germline assignment: CDR1 GTSNPN and CDR2 SVGIG (reference sequence). Deletions cut 2 bases from V and 4 bases from J, with 13 bases between. In DNA, the CDR3 is TGTGCCTGGAGTTTGGGTAGCGTTTCAGATACGCAGTATTTT. It codes for CAWSLGSVSDTQYF.

The chain has TRBV19 and TRBJ1-4, with D hard to call. The CDR3 loop spans 15 amino acids. CDR1 is LNHDA, CDR2 SQIVND, per germline (reference sequence). The ends were cut back, 10 bases at V and 8 bases at J, with 23 bases in the middle. As DNA, the CDR3 is TGTGCCACCCCCCACCGGGTCCCCAGTGAGGAAAAACTGTTTTTT. Amino acids: CATPHRVPSEEKLFF.